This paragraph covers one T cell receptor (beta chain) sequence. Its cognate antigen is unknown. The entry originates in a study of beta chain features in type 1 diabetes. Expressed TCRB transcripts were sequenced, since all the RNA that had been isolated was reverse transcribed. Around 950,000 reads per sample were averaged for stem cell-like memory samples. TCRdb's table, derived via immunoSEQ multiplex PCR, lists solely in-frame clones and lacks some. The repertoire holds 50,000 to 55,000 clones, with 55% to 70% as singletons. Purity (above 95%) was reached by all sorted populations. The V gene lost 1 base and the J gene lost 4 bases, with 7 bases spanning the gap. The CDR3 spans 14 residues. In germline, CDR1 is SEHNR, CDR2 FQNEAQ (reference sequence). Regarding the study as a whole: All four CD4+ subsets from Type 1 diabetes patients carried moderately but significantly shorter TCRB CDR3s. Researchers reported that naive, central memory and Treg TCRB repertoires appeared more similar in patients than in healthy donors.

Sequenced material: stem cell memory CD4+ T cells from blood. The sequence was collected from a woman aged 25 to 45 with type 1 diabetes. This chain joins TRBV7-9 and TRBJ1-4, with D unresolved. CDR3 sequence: CASSLEPSNEKLFF. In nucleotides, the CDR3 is TGTGCCAGCAGCTTAGAACCGAGTAATGAAAAACTGTTTTTT. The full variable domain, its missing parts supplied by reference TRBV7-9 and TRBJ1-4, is DTGVSQNPRHKITKRGQNVTFRCDPISEHNRLYWYRQTLGQGPEFLTYFQNEAQLEKSRLLSDRFSAERPKGSFSTLEIQRTEQGDSAMYLCASSLEPSNEKLFFGSGTQLSVL.